The rows below give T cell receptor beta chains drawn from one sample of a study of shared clonotypes between healthy human individuals. Data came from immunoSEQ multiplex PCR; TCRdb stores just in-frame clones and leaves some out. Of 800,000 or so clones in the sample, 95% to 97% are singletons; the top ten hold less than 0.3%. The sequencing sample was made of naive CD8+ T cells sorted from blood. These receptors were taken from a man between 25 and 39 years old in good health. Each CDR3 is given with its conserved first and last residue. Fields, in order: CDR3 protein, CDR3 DNA, D gene, clone size, J gene, V gene. The D gene is left open where the match is weak. The size field is filled for only some rows; it gives once, few, many or a size class.

CASSSRVTNTGELFF | TGCGCCAGCAGCTCTAGGGTTACGAACACCGGGGAGCTGTTTTTT | - | - | TRBJ2-2 | TRBV5-1
CASSQSTEAFF | TGTGCCAGCAGCCAGAGTACTGAAGCTTTCTTT | - | - | TRBJ1-1 | TRBV28
CASSGGVSSYEQYF | TGCGCCAGCAGCGGCGGGGTCAGCTCCTACGAGCAGTACTTC | - | - | TRBJ2-7 | TRBV5-1
CASSFWENNEQFF | TGTGCCAGCAGCTTTTGGGAAAACAATGAGCAGTTCTTC | - | - | TRBJ2-1 | TRBV7-2
CASSLELSYEQYF | TGTGCCAGCAGCTTAGAACTCTCCTACGAGCAGTACTTC | - | - | TRBJ2-7 | TRBV7-8
CASSSGTADGYTF | TGTGCCAGCAGCTCGGGGACAGCGGATGGCTACACCTTC | TRBD1 | - | TRBJ1-2 | TRBV11-3
CASSAPGLAANEQFF | TGTGCCAGCAGCGCGCCGGGACTAGCAGCGAATGAGCAGTTCTTC | TRBD2 | - | TRBJ2-1 | TRBV9
CASQEWTSGISEQFF | TGTGCCAGCCAAGAGTGGACTAGCGGGATTAGTGAGCAGTTCTTC | TRBD2 | - | TRBJ2-1 | TRBV6-5
CAWSIYSGNTIYF | TGTGCCTGGAGTATATACTCTGGAAACACCATATATTTT | - | - | TRBJ1-3 | TRBV30
CASSLEGQVGNQPQHF | TGTGCCAGCAGCTTAGAGGGGCAGGTCGGCAATCAGCCCCAGCATTTT | - | - | TRBJ1-5 | TRBV7-9
CASSSGQGDEQYF | TGTGCCAGCAGCTCGGGGCAGGGAGACGAGCAGTACTTC | - | - | TRBJ2-7 | TRBV7-7
CSVVLASYEQYF | TGCAGCGTTGTTCTGGCCTCCTACGAGCAGTACTTC | - | - | TRBJ2-7 | TRBV29-1
CASSEALGLDEQFF | TGTGCCAGCAGTGAGGCGTTGGGACTTGATGAGCAGTTCTTC | - | once | TRBJ2-1 | TRBV2
CALDGDGDNEQFF | TGTGCCCTTGATGGGGACGGGGACAATGAGCAGTTCTTC | - | - | TRBJ2-1 | TRBV5-4
CASSLLNRGIHEQYF | TGTGCCAGCAGTCTCCTCAACAGGGGCATCCACGAGCAGTACTTC | TRBD1 | - | TRBJ2-7 | TRBV27
CASSSGTTYYEQYF | TGTGCCAGCAGCTCAGGGACTACCTACTACGAGCAGTACTTC | TRBD2 | - | TRBJ2-7 | TRBV2
CASSMRRIQDTEAFF | TGTGCCAGTAGTATGCGCAGGATTCAGGACACTGAAGCTTTCTTT | - | once | TRBJ1-1 | TRBV19
CASSLDTSGSSFF | TGTGCCAGCAGCTTAGACACTAGCGGGAGCTCGTTCTTC | TRBD2 | - | TRBJ2-1 | TRBV7-3
CASSQTSGRDQETQYF | TGTGCCAGCAGCCAGACTAGCGGGAGGGACCAAGAGACCCAGTACTTC | TRBD2 | - | TRBJ2-5 | TRBV7-2
CASSSTGTSGRTEQYF | TGTGCCAGCAGCTCGACCGGGACTAGCGGGAGAACCGAGCAGTACTTC | TRBD2 | - | TRBJ2-7 | TRBV11-3
CASSQPASGRGNEQYF | TGCGCCAGCAGCCAACCTGCGAGCGGGAGAGGAAACGAGCAGTACTTC | TRBD2 | - | TRBJ2-7 | TRBV4-1
CASSLDKGHYGYTF | TGTGCCAGCAGCTTAGACAAGGGCCACTATGGCTACACCTTC | - | once | TRBJ1-2 | TRBV7-8